These 32 T cell receptor beta chains originate from one sample sequenced in a study of PD-1 blockade in mismatch repair-deficient tumors. Only in-frame clones appear in the TCRdb table, and some are missing; sequencing was by immunoSEQ multiplex PCR. This repertoire shows about 120,000 clones, more than 60% found once; its top ten account for approximately 5%. Specimen: peripheral blood, collected approximately 14 months after starting pembrolizumab. The source of these receptors is an adult with mismatch repair-deficient cancer.

The CDR3 DNA reads as TGTGCCAGCAGCCAAGAAGTAGGGGTGCCCCAGCATTTT. Residues: CASSQEVGVPQHF. This chain links TRBV14 with TRBJ1-5, with D possibly TRBD1 on 5 matching bases. CDR1 and CDR2 from the germline V gene are SGHDN and FVKESK. The CDR3 has 13 amino acids. V shed 0 bases and J shed 9 bases, with 9 bases lying between them. Full variable domain (outside the CDR3, taken from reference TRBV14 and TRBJ1-5): EAGVTQFPSHSVIEKGQTVTLRCDPISGHDNLYWYRRVMGKEIKFLLHFVKESKQDESGMPNNRFLAERTGGTYSTLKVQPAELEDSGVYFCASSQEVGVPQHFGDGTRLSIL.

V is TRBV4-3 and J is TRBJ2-5; D is ambiguous. CDR1 is LGHNA, CDR2 YSLEER, per germline. The V and J ends lost 1 base and 5 bases respectively, with 8 bases between them. This CDR3 contains 13 residues. DNA for the CDR3: TGCGCCAGCAGCCAAGCTCTCGCGGAGACCCAGTACTTC. It is translated as CASSQALAETQYF.

This clone was seen a handful of times. The chain is built from TRBV5-6 and TRBJ2-1; D possibly uses TRBD1 or TRBD2 (5 bases each). CDR3 length: 15 residues. CDR1 and CDR2 from the germline V gene are SGHDT and YYEEEE. Trimming stripped 1 base from V and 2 bases from J, with 10 bases between. The CDR3 reads CASSLKGSPYNEQFF. CDR3 DNA sequence: TGTGCCAGCAGCTTGAAGGGGAGCCCCTACAATGAGCAGTTCTTC.

The chain combines TRBV15 with TRBJ1-1; D not resolved. Germline CDR1 reads LNHNV; CDR2 reads YYDKDF (reference sequence). Trimming removed 1 base at V and 11 bases at J, with 11 bases between. The CDR3 covers 12 residues. CDR3 DNA: TGTGCCACCAGCAGAGTGGGAGAGAAGGCTTTCTTT. Its protein is CATSRVGEKAFF.

The V gene is TRBV7-2, the J gene TRBJ2-7; D may be TRBD1 (6 bases). CDR1 and CDR2 from the germline V gene are SGHTA and FQGNSA. The V end lost 2 bases, the J end lost 2 bases, and 10 bases lay between the germline ends. This CDR3 has 14 residues. The CDR3 nucleotides are TGTGCCAGCAGCTTATCACAGGGCCCCTACGAGCAGTACTTC. This codes for CASSLSQGPYEQYF.

This chain joins TRBV7-3 and TRBJ2-3; D remains ambiguous. With 5 bases removed from V and 6 bases from J, the gap between germline ends came to 9 bases. Germline CDR1 SGHTA, CDR2 FQGTGA. CDR3 length: 12 amino acids. The CDR3 coding sequence is TGTGCCAGCAGCGAAACCGGGGATACGCAGTATTTT. Its protein product is CASSETGDTQYF.

In its sample, this clone was seen once. The genes are TRBV13 and TRBJ2-7, with unresolved D. CDR3 size: 12 residues. V lost 2 bases to trimming and J lost 5 bases, with 7 bases between them. Germline values: CDR1 PRHDT, CDR2 FYEKMQ (reference sequence). The CDR3 DNA sequence: TGTGCCAGCAGCTTACTTCCCCACGAGCAGTACTTC. Translated, it gives CASSLLPHEQYF.

The chain employs TRBV29-1 and TRBJ2-7; D uncertain. Germline CDR1 and CDR2: SQVTM and ANQGSEA. V dropped 5 bases and J dropped 0 bases, with 11 bases sitting between them. CDR3 length equals 13 residues. In DNA form, the CDR3 reads TGCAGCGTTCGGCCTTCGAGCTCCTACGAGCAGTACTTC. Protein product: CSVRPSSSYEQYF.

This chain links TRBV10-3 with TRBJ1-1; TRBD1 might be the D (6 bases). The CDR3 sequence is 13 residues long. From germline, CDR1 is ENHRY and CDR2 SYGVKD. V lost 8 bases to trimming and J lost 1 base, with 11 bases between them. CDR3 DNA: TGTGCCATCTCAGGGGCTCCGAACACTGAAGCTTTCTTT. Encoded protein: CAISGAPNTEAFF.

J is TRBJ2-7 and V is TRBV5-4; D is unresolved. In germline, CDR1 is SGHNT, CDR2 YYREEE (reference sequence). CDR3 size: 14 residues. V was trimmed by 3 bases and J by 4 bases, leaving 14 bases between them. CDR3 amino acids: CASSSGGVNYEQYF. The CDR3 DNA sequence: TGTGCCAGCAGCTCAGGTGGCGTAAATTACGAGCAGTACTTC. Full variable domain (missing parts from reference TRBV5-4 and TRBJ2-7): ETGVTQSPTHLIKTRGQQVTLRCSSQSGHNTVSWYQQALGQGPQFIFQYYREEENGRGNFPPRFSGLQFPNYSSELNVNALELDDSALYLCASSSGGVNYEQYFGPGTRLTVT.

This chain connects TRBV29-1 to TRBJ1-2; TRBD1 is a possible D gene (6 bases). The CDR3 covers 13 residues. Germline V lookup: CDR1 SQVTM, CDR2 ANQGSEA. Trimming left V 4 bases short and J 1 base short, with 10 bases between. The CDR3 loop is CSVVLDSNYGYTF. The CDR3 nucleotides are TGCAGCGTTGTATTGGACAGTAACTATGGCTACACCTTC.

The chain employs TRBV7-8 and TRBJ2-7, with 7 bases matching TRBD2. This CDR3 is 14 amino acids long. Germline V lookup: CDR1 SGHVS, CDR2 FQNEAQ. V trimming: 4 bases; J trimming: 2 bases; junction bases outside the gene matches: 5. CDR3 amino acids: CASSYRDYTYEQYF. In DNA form, the CDR3 reads TGTGCCAGCAGCTATAGGGACTATACCTACGAGCAGTACTTC.

The chain uses TRBV27 and TRBJ1-4; D is ambiguous. V lost 6 bases to trimming and J lost 6 bases, with 17 bases between them. The CDR3 consists of 15 residues. Germline V gives CDR1 MNHEY, CDR2 SMNVEV (reference sequence). In DNA, the CDR3 is TGTGCCAGCAGCCCGGTGTGGCGCGAAGATGAAAAACTGTTTTTT. It yields the protein CASSPVWREDEKLFF.

V usage is TRBV5-1 and J usage is TRBJ2-7; the match to TRBD1 covers 7 bases. Per germline, CDR1 SGHRS and CDR2 YFSETQ. V trimming: 4 bases; J trimming: 2 bases; junction bases outside the gene matches: 6. The CDR3 covers 14 residues. The CDR3 DNA reads as TGCGCCAGCAGCCGAGAGCAGGGGGCCTACGAGCAGTACTTC. Translation gives CASSREQGAYEQYF.

The V call is TRBV7-2, the J call TRBJ2-7; 12 bases fit TRBD2. Germline CDR1 reads SGHTA; CDR2 reads FQGNSA. V lost 4 bases and J lost 0; bases outside the gene matches: 1. CDR3 length equals 15 residues. The CDR3 region has the DNA TGTGCCAGCAGCTCGGGACTAGCGGGCTCCTACGAGCAGTACTTC. Its translation: CASSSGLAGSYEQYF.

This rearrangement joins TRBV5-6 to TRBJ2-3; TRBD2 matches at 10 bases. V shed 4 bases, J shed 2 bases, and the junction held 7 bases outside the gene matches. Germline values: CDR1 SGHDT, CDR2 YYEEEE. The CDR3 is made up of 16 amino acids. The CDR3 here is CASSPTGLANTDTQYF. The CDR3 DNA is TGTGCCAGCAGCCCCACGGGACTAGCGAACACAGATACGCAGTATTTT. The full variable domain, with the rest looked up from reference TRBV5-6 and TRBJ2-3, is DAGVTQSPTHLIKTRGQQVTLRCSPKSGHDTVSWYQQALGQGPQFIFQYYEEEERQRGNFPDRFSGHQFPNYSSELNVNALLLGDSALYLCASSPTGLANTDTQYFGPGTRLTVL.

This clone was counted between two and nine times. V is TRBV19 and J is TRBJ2-4; D perhaps matches TRBD2 (6 bases). The V end was cut by 8 bases, the J end by 3 bases, with 11 bases between. Per the germline V gene, CDR1 is LNHDA and CDR2 is SQIVND (reference sequence). The CDR3 has 13 residues. CDR3 region: CASASGDKNIQYF. The CDR3 DNA reads TGTGCCAGTGCCTCGGGAGACAAAAACATTCAGTACTTC. Full variable domain (missing parts from reference TRBV19 and TRBJ2-4): DGGITQSPKYLFRKEGQNVTLSCEQNLNHDAMYWYRQDPGQGLRLIYYSQIVNDFQKGDIAEGYSVSREKKESFPLTVTSAQKNPTAFYLCASASGDKNIQYFGAGTRLSVL.

This clone has only a few counts. CDR3 protein: CASSIWEYGYTF. The CDR3 region has the DNA TGTGCCAGTAGTATATGGGAGTATGGCTACACCTTC. The chain carries TRBV19 and TRBJ1-2, with no clear D. Germline V lookup: CDR1 LNHDA, CDR2 SQIVND (reference sequence). The CDR3 has 12 residues. Between the trimmed V and J ends, which lost 2 bases and 5 bases, there was a span of 6 bases.

This clone was seen a few times. The chain is built from TRBV6-1 and TRBJ2-1; perhaps D is TRBD1 or TRBD2 (5 bases each). Trimming took 6 bases from V and 10 from J, leaving 13 bases between them. CDR1 is MNHNS and CDR2 is SASEGT in the germline V gene. The CDR3 covers 12 residues. The DNA for the CDR3 is TGTGCCAGCAGCCCGGGACCCCGGGAGCAGTTCTTC. As protein: CASSPGPREQFF.

The rearrangement links TRBV2 to TRBJ1-5; no firm D call. From germline, CDR1 is SNHLY and CDR2 FYNNEI. V was pared by 2 bases and J by 2 bases, with 13 bases between. This CDR3 comprises 16 residues. CDR3 nucleotide sequence: TGTGCCAGCAGTGAACCCCAGGCCGATGGCAATCAGCCCCAGCATTTT. Protein product: CASSEPQADGNQPQHF.

This clone is labeled medium-sized. The V and J genes are TRBV2 and TRBJ2-5, with 7 bases that match TRBD1. This CDR3 has 14 residues. Trimming cost V 6 bases and J 0 bases; bases outside gene matches: 4. CDR1 is SNHLY and CDR2 is FYNNEI in the germline V gene. The DNA of the CDR3 is TGTGCCAGCAGCCAGACAGGGCACCAAGAGACCCAGTACTTC. Translating gives CASSQTGHQETQYF.

The CDR3 reads CASSLTTLGRLNTEAFF. The CDR3 DNA follows: TGCGCCAGCAGCTTGACCACTCTAGGACGACTGAACACTGAAGCTTTCTTT. V and J are TRBV5-1 and TRBJ1-1, with D unresolved. Between the trimmed V and J ends, which lost 1 base and 0 bases, there was a span of 16 bases. The CDR3 is made up of 17 amino acids. CDR1 is SGHRS and CDR2 is YFSETQ in the germline V gene.

This clone has a single count. The chain is built from TRBV7-3 and TRBJ1-2, with 8 bases matching TRBD1. The CDR3 runs 15 residues. From germline, CDR1 is SGHTA and CDR2 FQGTGA. V trimming: 3 bases; J trimming: 5 bases; junction bases outside the gene matches: 8. The chain's CDR3 is CASSFSGGAGYGYTF. The CDR3 bases are TGTGCCAGCAGCTTCTCAGGGGGCGCGGGGTATGGCTACACCTTC.

This clone was seen just once. The rearrangement links TRBV6-5 to TRBJ1-2; D call uncertain. CDR1 is MNHEY, CDR2 SVGAGI, per germline. The CDR3 consists of 13 residues. Trimming shortened V by 2 bases and J by 6 bases, and 10 bases separated the two germline ends. This CDR3 is CASSYLTQHGYTF. The CDR3 region has the DNA TGTGCCAGCAGTTACCTCACCCAACATGGCTACACCTTC.

V gene TRBV28 combines with J gene TRBJ2-4; D is possibly TRBD1 or TRBD2 (5 bases each). Germline V gives CDR1 MDHEN, CDR2 SYDVKM. The CDR3 consists of 13 residues. The V gene lost 6 bases and the J gene lost 3 bases, with 9 bases spanning the gap. CDR3 bases: TGTGCCAGCAGCCGGGACGGCAAAAACATTCAGTACTTC. This codes for CASSRDGKNIQYF.

V usage is TRBV11-2 and J usage is TRBJ2-7; D is unresolved. The V end was cut by 1 base, the J end by 3 bases, with 10 bases between. Germline CDR1 reads SGHAT; CDR2 reads FQNNGV. CDR3 length: 14 amino acids. Written as DNA, the CDR3 is TGTGCCAGCAGCTTAGCGGCAGTTAGCTACGAGCAGTACTTC. Protein product: CASSLAAVSYEQYF.

The V call is TRBV11-2, the J call TRBJ2-1, with 11 positions matching TRBD2. J gave up 5 bases and V 5 bases, and 5 bases lay outside the gene matches. Per the germline V gene, CDR1 is SGHAT and CDR2 is FQNNGV. The CDR3 runs to 15 residues. The CDR3 here is CASSQAGLADNEQFF. The CDR3 DNA sequence: TGTGCCAGCAGCCAAGCGGGACTAGCGGACAATGAGCAGTTCTTC.

This chain connects TRBV5-1 to TRBJ1-1; D is undetermined. V dropped 0 bases and J dropped 0 bases, with 9 bases sitting between them. Germline V gives CDR1 SGHRS, CDR2 YFSETQ. The CDR3 is made up of 15 amino acids. The CDR3 is CASSLGPLMNTEAFF. CDR3 DNA sequence: TGCGCCAGCAGCTTGGGCCCGCTAATGAACACTGAAGCTTTCTTT. Supplemented by reference TRBV5-1 and TRBJ1-1, the full variable domain reads KAGVTQTPRYLIKTRGQQVTLSCSPISGHRSVSWYQQTPGQGLQFLFEYFSETQRNKGNFPGRFSGRQFSNSRSEMNVSTLELGDSALYLCASSLGPLMNTEAFFGQGTRLTVV.

This clone was picked up a small number of times. CDR3 residues: CASSMTGGFSGYTF. Here the CDR3 DNA reads TGTGCCAGCAGTATGACAGGGGGATTCTCTGGCTACACCTTC. V usage is TRBV6-1 and J usage is TRBJ1-2, with 9 bases that match TRBD1. This CDR3 contains 14 residues. CDR1 and CDR2 (germline): MNHNS, SASEGT. The trim removed 5 bases at V and 7 bases at J, leaving 8 bases unmatched.

This clone has only a few counts. This chain uses TRBV4-2 with TRBJ2-5; D not certain. V was clipped by 0 bases and J by 3 bases, with 11 bases between them. This CDR3 region has 15 residues. CDR1 and CDR2 (germline): LGHNA, YNFKEQ. In DNA, the CDR3 is TGTGCCAGCAGCCAAGATCTATACGAAGAAGAGACCCAGTACTTC. It yields the protein CASSQDLYEEETQYF.

This clone appeared a few times. The rearrangement uses TRBV19 and TRBJ2-5, with D uncertain. V was cut by 5 bases and J by 1 base, with 23 bases left in between. This CDR3 region has 18 residues. CDR1 LNHDA and CDR2 SQIVND come from the germline V gene (reference sequence). The CDR3 DNA sequence: TGTGCCAGTAGTGCCGTTGAGATTTCCCAAGTTTTCCAAGAGACCCAGTACTTC. Translated, it gives CASSAVEISQVFQETQYF.

Details on this clone: At one boundary the junction diverges from the germline segment, which might be a read error. The gene calls are TRBV6-5 and TRBJ2-7; 9 nucleotides align to TRBD1. The germline V gene encodes CDR1 MNHEY and CDR2 SVGAGI. There are 14 residues in the CDR3. In DNA, the CDR3 is TGTGCCAGCAGTGTCGCCGGGACAGGGAACGCCTACGACTTC. Encoded protein: CASSVAGTGNAYDF.